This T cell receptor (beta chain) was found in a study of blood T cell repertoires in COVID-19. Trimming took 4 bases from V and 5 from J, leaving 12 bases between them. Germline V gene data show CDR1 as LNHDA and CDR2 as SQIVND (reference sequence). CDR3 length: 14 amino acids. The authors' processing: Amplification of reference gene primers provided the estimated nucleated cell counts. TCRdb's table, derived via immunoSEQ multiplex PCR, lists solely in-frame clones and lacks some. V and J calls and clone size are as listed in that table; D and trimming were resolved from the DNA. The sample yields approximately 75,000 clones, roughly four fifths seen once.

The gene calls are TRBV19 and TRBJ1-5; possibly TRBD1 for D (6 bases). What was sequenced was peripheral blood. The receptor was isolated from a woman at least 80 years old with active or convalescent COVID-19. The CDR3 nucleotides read TGTGCCAGTAGTAGTCAGGGGTTATATCAGCCCCAGCATTTT. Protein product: CASSSQGLYQPQHF.